This T cell receptor (beta chain) was identified in a study of blood T cell repertoires in COVID-19. Measured with immunoSEQ multiplex PCR; TCRdb has only the in-frame clones, and not every one. This sample has about 170,000 clones, with more than 75% found just once. V gave up 1 base and J gave up 6 bases; unmatched junction bases: 9. There are 16 residues in the CDR3. Germline-derived CDR1 and CDR2 are SGHRS and YFSETQ. The receptor comes from a woman in her seventies with acute or convalescent COVID-19. Sequencing input: peripheral blood. This chain connects TRBV5-1 to TRBJ2-1, with 8 bases fitting TRBD1. CDR3 region: CASSLSRGQVGNEQFF. CDR3 in DNA: TGCGCCAGCAGCTTGAGCAGGGGGCAGGTTGGCAATGAGCAGTTCTTC.